This TCR beta chain was sequenced in a study of shared clonotypes between healthy human individuals. General study points: Memory subsets had estimated richness that was generally smaller than that of naive subsets. An anticipated effect of sequencing depth on clonotype sharing among donors was recognized. Some naive CD4 clonotypes, around 5%, turned up in common across four donors.

The assay was immunoSEQ multiplex PCR, and TCRdb's table has in-frame clones only and misses some. The repertoire holds some 2 million clones, with approximately 94% as singletons. The CDR3 runs to 15 residues. This clone appeared a single time. What it recognizes is unknown. Terminally differentiated effector memory CD45RA+ cells were left out of the naive CD8 fraction, which was CD45RO-negative and positively selected for CCR7. Specimen: naive CD8+ T cells sorted from blood. The sequence was collected from a man aged 18 to 29 in good health. The J gene is TRBJ2-7, the V gene TRBV21-1; the table calls TRBD1, which could not be checked here. TRBV21-1 represents a pseudogene. The CDR3 loop reads CASSKNWERGYEQYF. The DNA for the CDR3 is TGTGCCAGCAGCAAAAATTGGGAAAGGGGATACGAGCAGTACTTC.